This T cell receptor (beta chain) appears in the sequencing data of a study of blood T cell repertoires in COVID-19. Background on the study: Material from acute and convalescent COVID-19 was sourced from the United States, Italy and Spain. PBMCs, B-cell-depleted T cells, or T cells were the source of the cDNA or gDNA that made up the material.

As processed by the authors: Cell counts per sample came from amplifying reference gene primers. Produced via immunoSEQ multiplex PCR; TCRdb's table is partial and in-frame only. V, J and clone size are those of that table, while D and trimming were read from the DNA. The sample carries roughly 280,000 clones, 75% to 90% recorded once. Sequencing was performed on PBMCs or T cells enriched from blood (not recorded which). The clonotype originates from a woman in her thirties with acute COVID-19.

The DNA of the CDR3 is TGTGCCAGCAGCCAAGAAGAAACAACCTTGTACTTC. It is translated as CASSQEETTLYF. The chain combines TRBV3-1 (or the pseudogene TRBV3-2) with TRBJ2-7; D not resolved. Trimming pared 0 bases from V and 12 bases from J, leaving 12 bases between. Germline CDR1 is LGHDT and CDR2 is YNNKEL (reference sequence). The CDR3 is 12 residues long.